One TCR beta chain is described in this entry. Measured with immunoSEQ multiplex PCR; TCRdb has only the in-frame clones, and not every one. The profile shows around 220,000 clones, about 88% of them singletons. The data were taken from a study of blood T cell repertoires in COVID-19. The length of the CDR3 is 14 residues. In germline, CDR1 is MNHEY, CDR2 SVGAGI. Trimming removed 6 bases from V and 9 bases from J, with 15 bases in between. The sample taken for sequencing was peripheral blood. This sequence originates from a woman between 40 and 55 years old who had recovered from COVID-19. The gene calls are TRBV6-5 and TRBJ1-6, with D perhaps TRBD1 (6 bases). In DNA, the CDR3 is TGTGCCAGCAGACTTAGAGGGGGTGCTTCACCCCTCCACTTT. It specifies CASRLRGGASPLHF.